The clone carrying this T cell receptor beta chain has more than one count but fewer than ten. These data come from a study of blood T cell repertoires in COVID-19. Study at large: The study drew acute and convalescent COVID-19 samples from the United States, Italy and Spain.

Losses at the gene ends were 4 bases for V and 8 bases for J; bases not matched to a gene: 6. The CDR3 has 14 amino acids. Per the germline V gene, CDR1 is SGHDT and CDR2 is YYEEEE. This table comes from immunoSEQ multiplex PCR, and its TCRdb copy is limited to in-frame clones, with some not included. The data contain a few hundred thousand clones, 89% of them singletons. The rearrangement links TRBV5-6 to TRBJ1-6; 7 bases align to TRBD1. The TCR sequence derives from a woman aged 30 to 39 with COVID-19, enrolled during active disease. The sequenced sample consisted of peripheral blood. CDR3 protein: CASSPTGLDSPLHF. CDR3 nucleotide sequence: TGTGCCAGCAGCCCGACAGGGCTAGATTCACCCCTCCACTTT.